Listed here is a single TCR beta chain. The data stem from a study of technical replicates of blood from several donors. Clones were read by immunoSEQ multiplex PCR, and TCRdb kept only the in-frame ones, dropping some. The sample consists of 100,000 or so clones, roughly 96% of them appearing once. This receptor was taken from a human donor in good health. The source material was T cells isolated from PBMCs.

The CDR3 bases are TGTGCCAGCAGCTCTACCGGGACACGAGGATACATTCAGTACTTC. Its protein product is CASSSTGTRGYIQYF. V is TRBV11-2 and J is TRBJ2-4, with D perhaps TRBD1 (6 bases). The V end lost 4 bases, the J end lost 8 bases, and 18 bases lay between the germline ends. This CDR3 region has 15 residues. The germline gives CDR1 SGHAT, CDR2 FQNNGV.